This T cell receptor (beta chain) was recorded in a study of T cell changes during pregnancy in multiple sclerosis. Sequencing was performed with immunoSEQ multiplex PCR; in TCRdb, only in-frame clones are kept and a portion is missing. The table shows about 80,000 clones, with about 90% occurring only once. Germline values: CDR1 SGHNT, CDR2 YENEEA. The trim removed 3 bases at V and 2 bases at J, leaving 3 bases unmatched. The CDR3 has 15 amino acids. This clone has just one count. This TCR was recovered from a female donor with multiple sclerosis, enrolled in a pregnancy study. This sequence joins TRBV11-3 and TRBJ2-2; 7 bases line up with TRBD1. Sequencing used peripheral blood, obtained before pregnancy. The CDR3 loop reads CASSFRDSNTGELFF. The CDR3 DNA reads as TGTGCCAGCAGCTTCCGGGACAGCAACACCGGGGAGCTGTTTTTT.